Sequencing of this T cell receptor (beta chain) was carried out in a study of response to subunit inactivated influenza vaccine. Regarding the study as a whole: Few new T cells, the authors suggested, are recruited by each seasonal influenza vaccination.

As to this clonotype: Its antigen is not identified.

The CDR3 contains 13 residues. Germline values: CDR1 DFQATT, CDR2 SNEGSKA (reference sequence). The ends were cut back, 5 bases at V and 2 bases at J, with 9 bases in the middle. TCRdb re-analysed the RT-PCR reads in MiXCR, keeping a single row per CDR3 protein. The table has about 500,000 distinct CDR3 sequences, 15% to 20% seen once; the top ten hold 3% to 3.5%. V gene TRBV20-1 combines with J gene TRBJ2-2; D is uncertain. The material was CD4+ T cells sorted from PBMCs, obtained less than 30 months after vaccination. This clonotype was obtained from a man aged 45-69 years who received an inactivated influenza vaccine. CDR3 amino acids: CSADTGNTGELFF. The CDR3 nucleotides are TGCAGTGCTGACACCGGAAACACCGGGGAGCTGTTTTTT.